This T cell receptor (beta chain) was profiled in a study of molecular identifiers for immune sequencing clone quantification. Study details: Naive CD8 RNA (20,000 or 100,000 cells) was divided into five aliquots, with four sequenced. General study results and limits: Sharing of a barcode by identical TCR molecules could cause highly expanded clone sizes to be underestimated.

Each CDR3 protein is one row after TCRdb ran MiXCR on the PCR reads. The sample lists more than 300,000 distinct CDR3 sequences; 20% to 25% were seen once. Isolation of naive CD8 T cells was achieved by sorting on a CD8+CD4-CCR7+CD45RA+ phenotype. This CDR3 has 13 amino acids. Germline values: CDR1 PRHDT, CDR2 FYEKMQ (reference sequence). In the case of this clonotype: The antigen is unknown. The germline gene is not matched at one end of the junction; a read error may be the cause.

The V gene is TRBV13, the J gene TRBJ1-1; D remains unclear. This receptor was identified in a human donor in good health. Some libraries in this study had Jurkat cell RNA spiked in. Sequenced input: naive CD8+ T cells from blood, with Jurkat cell RNA spiked in. The subset: FACS-sorted CD8+CD4-CCR7+CD45RA+ naive T cells. The CDR3 loop is CASSLGRNTGAFF. In nucleotides, the CDR3 is TGTGCCAGCAGCTTAGGCCGGAACACTGGAGCTTTCTTT.